The TCR beta chain described here comes from a study of OX40 agonist ivuxolimab in advanced cancers. Study-level background: Ivuxolimab was an agonistic, fully human IgG2 monoclonal antibody directed against OX40 (CD134), a costimulatory receptor. Peripheral TCRbeta sequencing was intended to test whether TCR sequence diversity was altered and clonal T-cell expansion was caused by ivuxolimab. A male proportion of roughly 80% and a mean age of roughly 55 years, ranging from roughly 23 to 79, were recorded for the dose-escalation cohort. Partial responses occurred in three dose-escalation patients: two with cutaneous melanoma and one with hepatocellular carcinoma. Of the 50 to 55 dose-escalation patients, hepatocellular carcinoma was present in roughly 19, melanoma in around 15, renal cell carcinoma in 9 and head and neck cancer in 9. Intravenous ivuxolimab was administered to patients every 2 weeks at six dose levels: 0.01, 0.1, 0.3, 1.5, 3 and 10 mg/kg. Patients were allowed to have had prior anti-PD-1, anti-PD-L1 or anti-CTLA-4 therapy, and around 40% of the dose-escalation patients had previously received checkpoint inhibitors. The paper reports the monotherapy dose-escalation portion (N of about 54 patients) of the phase I ivuxolimab trial.

Genomic DNA was extracted from sorted cells for sequencing of the TCRbeta CDR3 region. The immunoSEQ Assay was used for sequencing of TCRbeta CDR3 regions. What TCRdb holds here is the immuneACCESS table cut down to in-frame rearrangements. Part of the clones is not present; checked against another copy, under half of the missing clones reflect an unresolved V gene, and the others are unexplained. The sample records tens of thousands of clones, 80% to 95% of which are singletons. Around 0.64% of the sample goes to the ten largest clones. CDR1 is given as MDHEN and CDR2 as SYDVKM, both from the germline V gene. The CDR3 measures 16 amino acids from cysteine to phenylalanine. Left in the record is the CDR3 DNA by itself, 48 bases read in frame from the first base. V is reduced by 0 bases and J by 0 bases, leaving a spacing of 12 bases between them. Paper-wide results and their limitations: After ivuxolimab, CD8+ T cells had more expanded clones than CD4+ T cells on average. In partial responders in the 0.1-3.0 mg/kg groups, normalized peripheral clonal expansion was found to be among the lowest, especially among CD8+ T cells. At doses of 0.1 to 3.0 mg/kg, clonal expansion of both CD4+ and CD8+ blood T cells was observed from baseline to week 6. The antigen specificity of the peripheral T cells that underwent clonal expansion was not determined. Low levels of normalized T-cell clonal expansion were also seen in some nonresponding patients.

Remarks on this clone: There is no known antigen for this receptor. No base quality information exists; no much larger clone differs at one position.

Patients with a history of autoimmune disease or receiving systemic immunosuppression were excluded from the trial. Peripheral blood for TCR sequencing was collected from all dose cohorts at baseline, on cycle 4 day 1, and on cycle 7 day 1. Samples came from an open-label, multicenter, first-in-human phase I dose-escalation trial of ivuxolimab. The trial enrolled adults with locally advanced or metastatic head and neck squamous cell, hepatocellular, melanoma or renal cell carcinoma. Before TCR sequencing, CD4+ T cells and CD8+ T cells were sorted from peripheral blood as separate populations. Recombination linked TRBV28 to TRBJ2-7; a confident D gene designation cannot be given. The sequences come from CD4+ or CD8+ T cells sorted from blood, collected in a trial of the OX40 agonist ivuxolimab. The clonotype comes from an adult with an advanced solid tumor such as melanoma, head and neck, liver or kidney cancer. The CDR3 here reads CASSLWRGDLSYEQYF. The base sequence is TGTGCCAGCAGTTTATGGAGAGGAGATCTCTCCTACGAGCAGTACTTC.